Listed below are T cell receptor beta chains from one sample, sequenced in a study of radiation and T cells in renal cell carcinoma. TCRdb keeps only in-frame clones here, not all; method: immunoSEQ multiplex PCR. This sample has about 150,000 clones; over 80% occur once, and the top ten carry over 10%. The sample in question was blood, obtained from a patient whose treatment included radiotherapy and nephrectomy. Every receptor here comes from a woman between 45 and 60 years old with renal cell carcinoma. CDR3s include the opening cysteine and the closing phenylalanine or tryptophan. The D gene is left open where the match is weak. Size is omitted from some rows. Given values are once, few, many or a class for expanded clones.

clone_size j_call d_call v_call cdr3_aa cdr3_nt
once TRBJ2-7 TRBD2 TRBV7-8 CASSQASGKNEQYF TGTGCCAGCAGTCAGGCTAGCGGGAAAAACGAGCAGTACTTC
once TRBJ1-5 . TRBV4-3 CASSQGKDMGNQPQHF TGCGCCAGCAGCCAAGGAAAGGACATGGGGAATCAGCCCCAGCATTTT
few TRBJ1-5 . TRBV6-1 CASSEQSNQPQHF TGTGCCAGCAGTGAACAGAGCAATCAGCCCCAGCATTTT
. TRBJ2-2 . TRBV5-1 CASSLAHGELFF TGCGCCAGCAGCTTGGCCCACGGGGAGCTGTTTTTT
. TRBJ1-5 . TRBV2 CASSLNDGYSNQPQHF TGTGCCAGCAGTTTAAATGACGGATATAGCAATCAGCCCCAGCATTTT
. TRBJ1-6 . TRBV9 CASSVLASSYNSPLHF TGTGCCAGCAGCGTATTGGCAAGCTCCTATAATTCACCCCTCCACTTT
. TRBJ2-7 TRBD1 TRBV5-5 CASSFSRTGNPYEQYF TGTGCCAGCAGCTTCAGTCGGACAGGGAATCCCTACGAGCAGTACTTC
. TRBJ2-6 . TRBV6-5 CASTALSGANVLTF TGTGCCAGCACCGCACTCTCTGGGGCCAACGTCCTGACTTTC
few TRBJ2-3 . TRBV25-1 CASSEWGRGWDTQYF TGTGCCAGCAGTGAATGGGGACGGGGCTGGGATACGCAGTATTTT
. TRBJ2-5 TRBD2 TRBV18 CASSSITSGVKETQYF TGTGCCAGCTCATCGATAACTAGCGGGGTTAAAGAGACCCAGTACTTC
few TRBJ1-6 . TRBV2 CASRGTENSPLHF TGTGCCAGCAGAGGGACGGAGAATTCACCCCTCCACTTT
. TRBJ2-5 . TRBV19 CASSIGRGTGATQYF TGTGCCAGTAGTATAGGGAGAGGGACTGGGGCGACCCAGTACTTC
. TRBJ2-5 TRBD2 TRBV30 CAWSAGLAGETQYF TGTGCCTGGAGTGCCGGACTAGCAGGAGAGACCCAGTACTTC
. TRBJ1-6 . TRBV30 CARAQTQRDSPLHF TGTGCCCGAGCCCAAACTCAGCGGGATTCACCCCTCCACTTT
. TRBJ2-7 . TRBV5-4 CASTPGQDSYEQYF TGTGCCAGCACGCCCGGGCAGGACTCCTACGAGCAGTACTTC
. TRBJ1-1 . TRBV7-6 CASSLWTPSANTEAFF TGTGCCAGCAGCTTATGGACTCCGTCGGCTAACACTGAAGCTTTCTTT
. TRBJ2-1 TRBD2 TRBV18 CASSPPIAGGNEQFF TGTGCCAGCTCACCACCGATAGCGGGGGGGAATGAGCAGTTCTTC
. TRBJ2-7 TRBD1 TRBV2 CASTLLGQGASEQYF TGTGCCAGCACCCTCCTGGGTCAGGGGGCGAGCGAGCAGTACTTC
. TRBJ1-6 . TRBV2 CASSKDNSPLHF TGTGCCAGCAGCAAAGATAATTCACCCCTCCACTTT
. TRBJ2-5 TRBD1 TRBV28 CASRRDRVGETQYF TGTGCCAGCAGACGTGACAGGGTCGGGGAGACCCAGTACTTC
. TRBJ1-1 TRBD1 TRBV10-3 CASSYRDSEAFF TGTGCCAGCAGTTACCGGGACAGTGAAGCTTTCTTT
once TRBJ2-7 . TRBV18 CASSPLSYEQYF TGTGCCAGCTCACCACTCAGCTACGAGCAGTACTTC
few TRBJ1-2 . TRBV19 CASSIRGPNYGYTF TGTGCCAGTAGTATCAGGGGACCTAACTATGGCTACACCTTC
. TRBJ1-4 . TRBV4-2 CASSPSDLGHEKLFF TGTGCCAGCAGCCCTTCGGACCTTGGGCATGAAAAACTGTTTTTT